This entry features one TCR beta chain sequence. As yet, its antigen is unknown. The data derive from a study of post-analysis software for immune sequencing data. Each TCR beta cDNA library carried unique molecular identifiers. One entry per CDR3 protein, called by TCRdb with MiXCR from the PCR reads. The sample lists 750,000 to 900,000 distinct CDR3 sequences, more than 45% occurring once. Germline values: CDR1 SQVTM, CDR2 ANQGSEA. Trimming removed 1 base at V and 3 bases at J, with 12 bases between. The CDR3 totals 14 residues. Study-wide results and caveats: Higher frequency in patients than in controls was seen for about five TRBV segments, with TRBV5-6, TRBV5-1 and TRBV20-1 among them. When compared against controls, multiple sclerosis patients showed significantly lower normalized Chao1 diversity.

V gene TRBV29-1 combines with J gene TRBJ1-1, with D possibly being TRBD1 (6 bases). Specimen: blood. The receptor was isolated from a girl between 10 and 17 years old with multiple sclerosis. CDR3: CSVEGGAGDTEAFF. For the CDR3, the DNA is TGCAGCGTTGAAGGAGGGGCAGGGGACACTGAAGCTTTCTTT.